This T cell receptor (beta chain) was found in a study of OX40 agonist ivuxolimab in advanced cancers. Looked up from germline, CDR1 is SGHDT and CDR2 is YYEEEE. The V end was cut by 6 bases, the J end by 3 bases, with 12 bases between. This CDR3 comprises 13 residues. Clones were sequenced by immunoSEQ multiplex PCR, and TCRdb holds only the in-frame ones, with some missing. The data contain some 60,000 clones, 80% to 90% of them singletons. This clone came up once. This TCR came from an adult with an advanced solid tumor such as melanoma, head and neck, liver or kidney cancer. This sequence joins TRBV5-6 and TRBJ1-1; D not resolved. This specimen was CD4+ or CD8+ T cells sorted from blood, taken in a trial of the OX40 agonist ivuxolimab. The CDR3 region is CASTARRYTEAFF. The CDR3 bases are TGTGCCAGCACAGCTAGGCGTTACACTGAAGCTTTCTTT.